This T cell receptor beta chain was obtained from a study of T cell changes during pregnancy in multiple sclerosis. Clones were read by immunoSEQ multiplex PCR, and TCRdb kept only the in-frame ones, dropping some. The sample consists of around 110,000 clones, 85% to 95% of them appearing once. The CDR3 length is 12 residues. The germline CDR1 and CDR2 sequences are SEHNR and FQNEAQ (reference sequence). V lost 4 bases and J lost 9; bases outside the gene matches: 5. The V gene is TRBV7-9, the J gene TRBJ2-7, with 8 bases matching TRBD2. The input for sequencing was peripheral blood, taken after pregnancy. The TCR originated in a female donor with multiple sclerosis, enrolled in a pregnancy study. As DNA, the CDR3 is TGTGCCAGCAGCTCTGGGCTAGCGGGGCAGTACTTC. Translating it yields CASSSGLAGQYF.